The entry below gives a single T cell receptor (beta chain) sequence along with its context. What it binds is unknown. Clones were sequenced by immunoSEQ multiplex PCR, and TCRdb holds only the in-frame ones, with some missing. The data hold around 60,000 clones, with 91% observed a single time. The data derive from a study of OX40 agonist ivuxolimab in advanced cancers. Study-wide points: Blood T cells, both CD4+ and CD8+, expanded clonally by week 6 at 0.1 to 3.0 mg/kg. Among the least clonally expanded were partial responders at 0.1-3.0 mg/kg.

The length of the CDR3 is 12 residues. V shed 1 base and J shed 1 base, with 4 bases lying between them. Germline-derived CDR1 and CDR2 are SQVTM and ANQGSEA. The gene calls are TRBV29-1 and TRBJ1-2; D not certain. The material was CD4+ or CD8+ T cells sorted from blood, obtained in a trial of the OX40 agonist ivuxolimab. The receptor was isolated from an adult with an advanced solid tumor such as melanoma, head and neck, liver or kidney cancer. The CDR3 region has the DNA TGCAGCGTTGAAGCAGTTAACTATGGCTACACCTTC. Residues: CSVEAVNYGYTF.